The present TCR beta chain was sequenced within a study of post-analysis software for immune sequencing data (dated by TCRdb to between 2015 and 2017). Some background on the complete study: The recorded disease courses included relapsing-remitting, secondary progressive and progressive-relapsing multiple sclerosis, and some patients had no subtype annotation. A subset of samples was prepared in parallel using single-end sample barcoding, then pooled and co-amplified after Illumina adapter ligation. The patient repertoires were set against about 10 previously published healthy control repertoires from donors whose ages ranged from roughly 6 to 27 years.

Libraries were prepared through PCR. The sequencing machine was an Illumina HiSeq 2500. To reduce PCR and sequencing biases, unique molecular identifiers were built into the TCR beta cDNA libraries. Roughly 500,000 cDNA molecules were obtained per 1 to 10 million input T cells, so each molecule approximated one T cell. The patient libraries were prepared and sequenced using the same protocol as the earlier healthy control dataset. Within a given batch, samples were prepared together, multiplexed and sequenced on the same HiSeq lane. As for the original processing: Raw barcoded reads were processed with MIGEC, and single-read molecular identifier groups were discarded before consensus assembly and CDR3 extraction. VDJtools was used for post-analysis of the clonotype tables, and diversity was normalized by down-sampling every dataset to the size of the smallest sample. In repertoire overlap clustering, CDR3 amino acid sequences, but not nucleotide sequences, were matched to correct batch-related cross-sample contamination. TCRdb passed the public sequencing reads through fastp at Q25 and MiXCR, retaining productive beta sequences. For every CDR3 protein sequence, its rows merge into one entry that carries the most common genes and DNA. The authors' filters were not applied to this entry. The sample table holds about 770,000 distinct CDR3 sequences, of which 46% were seen once. The top ten hold around 4.7% of the sample.

Summary of the overall study and its limitations: Four to six TRBV segments, including TRBV5-6, TRBV5-1 and TRBV20-1, were significantly more frequent in patients than controls. The multiple sclerosis patient group was slightly younger than the control group. Strong co-clustering of samples prepared in the same batch was shown by direct clustering with F measure, prompting a batch-effect correction. Multiple sclerosis patients had significantly lower normalized Chao1 diversity than controls, a result that suggests substantial peripheral T-cell clonal expansion.

The CDR3 starts with the cysteine, ends with the phenylalanine, and has 12 residues. Only the CDR3 DNA is retained, 36 bases long and in frame from the first base. CDR1 DFQATT and CDR2 SNEGSKA were looked up in the germline V gene (reference sequence). V and J lose 7 bases and 1 base, and a span of 10 bases separates them. This clonotype was observed a single time. There is no known antigen for this receptor. Base qualities are not recorded, but no much larger clone differs from it by a single base. TCR beta repertoires were profiled from peripheral blood of more than ten young patients with multiple sclerosis to demonstrate the VDJtools post-analysis software. The multiple sclerosis patients were children and adolescents ranging in age from about 6 to 17 years.

The sequencing input was blood. The TCR was taken from a girl aged 5-17 years with multiple sclerosis. The chain uses TRBV20-1 and TRBJ1-1; no D gene can be assigned with confidence. DNA sequence: TGCAGTGGGTGGACTGGGAACACTGAAGCTTTCTTT. Translated, this is CSGWTGNTEAFF.